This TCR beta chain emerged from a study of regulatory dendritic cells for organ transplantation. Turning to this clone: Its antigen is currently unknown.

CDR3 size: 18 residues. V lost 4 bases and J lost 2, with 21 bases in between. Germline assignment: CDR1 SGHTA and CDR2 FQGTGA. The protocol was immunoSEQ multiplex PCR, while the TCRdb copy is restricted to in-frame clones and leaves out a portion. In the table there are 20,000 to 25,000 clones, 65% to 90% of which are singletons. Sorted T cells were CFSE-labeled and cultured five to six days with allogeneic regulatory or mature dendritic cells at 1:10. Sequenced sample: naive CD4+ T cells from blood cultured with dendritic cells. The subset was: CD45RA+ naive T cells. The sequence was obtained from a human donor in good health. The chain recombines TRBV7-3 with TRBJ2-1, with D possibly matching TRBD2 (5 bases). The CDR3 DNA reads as TGTGCCAGCAGCTCCCGGGGTTTTCGGAAGAGCCCCTACAATGAGCAGTTCTTC. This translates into CASSSRGFRKSPYNEQFF.